The next 2 T cell receptor beta chains were all read from a single sample in a study of graft-versus-host responses after intestinal transplantation. Profiling relied on immunoSEQ multiplex PCR, and the TCRdb table lists in-frame clones only, not all of them. This table holds about 85,000 clones, around 93% found once. Their antigens are not known. The sequencing here drew on unstimulated CD8+ T cells sorted from spleen or lymph node cells, taken before transplant. The receptors shown here come from a human donor who was the organ donor for an intestinal transplant.

This chain connects TRBV27 to TRBJ2-7, with a possible D match to TRBD2 (7 bases). The V and J ends lost 11 bases and 1 base respectively, with 15 bases between them. The germline V gene has CDR1 MNHEY and CDR2 SMNVEV (reference sequence). The CDR3 is 13 amino acids. The CDR3 protein is CAAPRGPSYEQYF. In DNA form, the CDR3 reads TGTGCCGCCCCGCGGGGGCCGTCCTACGAGCAGTACTTC.

This chain links TRBV11-3 with TRBJ2-3; 9 bases agree with TRBD2. Trimming cost V 1 base and J 1 base; bases outside gene matches: 0. Per germline, CDR1 SGHNT and CDR2 YENEEA. The CDR3 extends over 15 amino acids. This CDR3 is CASSLGTSGTDTQYF. CDR3 coding DNA: TGTGCCAGCAGCTTAGGGACTAGCGGCACAGATACGCAGTATTTT. Based on the CDR3 plus reference TRBV11-3 and TRBJ2-3, the full variable domain is EAGVVQSPRYKIIEKKQPVAFWCNPISGHNTLYWYLQNLGQGPELLIRYENEEAVDDSQLPKDRFSAERLKGVDSTLKIQPAELGDSAVYLCASSLGTSGTDTQYFGPGTRLTVL.